This T cell receptor (beta chain) was sequenced during a study of T cells in Graves' hyperthyroidism and ophthalmopathy. Findings and caveats of the study: Blood samples included most of the expanded thyroid clonotypes exceeding 0.001.

Clinical symptoms, serum thyroxine and TRAb, thyroid ultrasound and orbital computed tomography together formed the diagnostic basis. Comment on this clonotype: The antigen remains undetermined.

Germline values: CDR1 LGHNA, CDR2 YNFKEQ. The CDR3 contains 12 residues. Trimming stripped 2 bases from V and 8 bases from J, with 6 bases between. RNA transcripts provided the source from which TCR beta CDR3 regions were amplified. HTBI primers were used for first-round RT-PCR of the TCR CDR3. TCRdb independently ran MiXCR on the multiplex PCR reads; one entry per CDR3 protein. Counted here are roughly 300,000 distinct CDR3 sequences, roughly 13% occurring once; the ten biggest clones make up about 22%. Material: blood. The clonotype comes from a woman aged 25 to 39 with Graves' hyperthyroidism. The chain has TRBV4-2 and TRBJ1-4; D is unresolved. The CDR3 DNA follows: TGTGCCAGCAGCCAAATGGGGGAAAAACTGTTTTTT. Translation: CASSQMGEKLFF.